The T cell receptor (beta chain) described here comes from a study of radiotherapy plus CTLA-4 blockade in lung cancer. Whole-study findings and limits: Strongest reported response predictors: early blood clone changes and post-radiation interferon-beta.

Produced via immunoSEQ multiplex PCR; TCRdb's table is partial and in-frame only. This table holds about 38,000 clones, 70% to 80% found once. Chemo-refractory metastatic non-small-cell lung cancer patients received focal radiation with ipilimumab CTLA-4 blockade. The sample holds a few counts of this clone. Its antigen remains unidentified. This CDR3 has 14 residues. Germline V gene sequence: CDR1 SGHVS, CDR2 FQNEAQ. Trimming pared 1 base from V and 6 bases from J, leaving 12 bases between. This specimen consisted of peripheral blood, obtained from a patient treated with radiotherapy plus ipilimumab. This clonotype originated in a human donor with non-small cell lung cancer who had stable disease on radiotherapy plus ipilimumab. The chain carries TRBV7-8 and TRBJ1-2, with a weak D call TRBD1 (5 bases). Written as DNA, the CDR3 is TGTGCCAGCAGCTTAGGGGGGGAGCGGGATGGCTACACCTTC. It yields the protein CASSLGGERDGYTF.